These 13 T cell receptor beta chains were sequenced from one sample in a study of blood T cell repertoires in COVID-19. The method was immunoSEQ multiplex PCR; TCRdb's version includes in-frame clones alone and lacks a portion of them. The data show some 58,000 clones, with around 87% seen just once and approximately 3.8% held by the top ten. The sample taken for sequencing was peripheral blood. All receptors derive from a man aged 45-65 years with acute or convalescent COVID-19.

V gene TRBV5-1 combines with J gene TRBJ2-7, with TRBD1 matching over 7 bases. J gave up 6 bases and V 0 bases, and 3 bases lay outside the gene matches. CDR1 and CDR2 (germline): SGHRS, YFSETQ. This CDR3 spans 13 amino acids. The CDR3 sequence: CASSLAPGGEQYF. For the CDR3, the DNA is TGCGCCAGCAGCTTGGCCCCAGGGGGCGAGCAGTACTTC.

The chain links TRBV5-1 to TRBJ1-2; D is perhaps TRBD1 (5 bases). This CDR3 has 15 residues. V shed 2 bases and J shed 2 bases, with 13 bases lying between them. Germline V gene sequence: CDR1 SGHRS, CDR2 YFSETQ. The DNA for the CDR3 is TGCGCCAGCAGCTTAGCCGGGGAGGGGAACTATGGCTACACCTTC. It codes for CASSLAGEGNYGYTF.

The chain employs TRBV5-8 and TRBJ2-5, with D unresolved. CDR1 and CDR2 (germline): SGHTS, YDEGEE. The CDR3 is 14 residues long. V lost 1 base and J 1 base, leaving 8 bases between the germline ends. In DNA form, the CDR3 reads TGTGCCAGCAGCTTGCAAGCGATCCAAGAGACCCAGTACTTC. This sequence encodes CASSLQAIQETQYF.

This chain links TRBV7-9 with TRBJ2-5, with 9 bases lining up with TRBD2. The CDR3 loop spans 16 amino acids. The V and J ends lost 1 base and 3 bases, in that order; junction bases with no gene match: 6. Germline lookup yields CDR1 SEHNR and CDR2 FQNEAQ (reference sequence). In DNA, the CDR3 is TGTGCCAGCAGCTTAGTAAGGACTAGCGTGAAAGAGACCCAGTACTTC. Protein product: CASSLVRTSVKETQYF.

This clone was detected once. The V gene is TRBV18, the J gene TRBJ2-1; TRBD2 aligns across 8 bases. The CDR3 runs to 15 residues. The germline V gene encodes CDR1 KGHSH and CDR2 LQKENI. Losses at the gene ends were 2 bases for V and 9 bases for J; bases not matched to a gene: 9. CDR3 in amino acids: CASSPGRGGQAEQFF. The CDR3 coding sequence is TGTGCCAGCTCACCAGGACGGGGGGGCCAGGCTGAGCAGTTCTTC. Full variable domain (rest looked up from reference TRBV18 and TRBJ2-1): NAGVMQNPRHLVRRRGQEARLRCSPMKGHSHVYWYRQLPEEGLKFMVYLQKENIIDESGMPKERFSAEFPKEGPSILRIQQVVRGDSAAYFCASSPGRGGQAEQFFGPGTRLTVL.

This clone has only a few counts. For the CDR3, the DNA is TGTGCCACGGCCGGAGCCGGCGGCAATCAGCCCCAGCATTTT. Protein: CATAGAGGNQPQHF. The rearrangement uses TRBV10-3 and TRBJ1-5; no clear D. CDR1 and CDR2 from the germline V gene are ENHRY and SYGVKD. The V end was cut by 10 bases, the J end by 2 bases, with 15 bases between. The length of the CDR3 is 14 residues.

DNA of the CDR3: TGTGCCAGCAGCGCCCGGACAGCAACTAATGAAAAACTGTTTTTT. It specifies CASSARTATNEKLFF. This chain links TRBV3-1 (or the pseudogene TRBV3-2) with TRBJ1-4; possible D gene TRBD1, 6 bases. V was pared by 5 bases and J by 0 bases, with 10 bases between. The CDR3 loop spans 15 amino acids. Germline V gives CDR1 LGHDT, CDR2 YNNKEL (reference sequence).

In DNA form, the CDR3 reads TGTGCCACCAGCAGAGATCCCTACCTAGCGGGGGGTTACAATGAGCAGTTCTTC. Encoded protein: CATSRDPYLAGGYNEQFF. The rearrangement joins TRBV15 to TRBJ2-1; 11 positions match TRBD2. Germline V lookup: CDR1 LNHNV, CDR2 YYDKDF (reference sequence). Losses at the gene ends were 0 bases for V and 4 bases for J; bases not matched to a gene: 8. This CDR3 has 18 residues.

The rearrangement joins TRBV9 to TRBJ2-3; a weak D match, TRBD2 (6 bases). The CDR3 loop spans 15 amino acids. CDR1 and CDR2 from the germline V gene are SGDLS and YYNGEE. With 0 bases removed from V and 6 bases from J, the gap between germline ends came to 14 bases. CDR3 DNA sequence: TGTGCCAGCAGCGTAGGGCAGTTCGGAGGGGATACGCAGTATTTT. It translates to CASSVGQFGGDTQYF.

A few counts support this clone. The rearrangement links TRBV2 to TRBJ2-5; TRBD1 matches 9 bases. The CDR3 extends over 13 amino acids. V lost 10 bases and J lost 3; bases outside the gene matches: 6. The germline gives CDR1 SNHLY, CDR2 FYNNEI. This CDR3 is CANGQGLKETQYF. CDR3 coding DNA: TGTGCCAACGGACAGGGGCTTAAAGAGACCCAGTACTTC.

The chain joins TRBV3-1 (or the pseudogene TRBV3-2) to TRBJ2-3; perhaps TRBD2 as D (6 bases). The CDR3 is 14 residues long. Trimming took 5 bases from V and 4 from J, leaving 13 bases between them. Germline CDR1 and CDR2: LGHDT and YNNKEL (reference sequence). As DNA, the CDR3 is TGTGCCAGCAGCGGACGGGACTTTCCAGATACGCAGTATTTT. Protein: CASSGRDFPDTQYF.

The genes are TRBV3-1 (or the pseudogene TRBV3-2) and TRBJ2-2; 8 positions match TRBD1. Per the germline V gene, CDR1 is LGHDT and CDR2 is YNNKEL (reference sequence). This CDR3 region has 18 residues. V shed 0 bases, J shed 5 bases, and the junction held 11 bases outside the gene matches. The CDR3 DNA reads as TGTGCCAGCAGCCAAGATCTGACAGGGGCCTCGTATACCGGGGAGCTGTTTTTT. It codes for CASSQDLTGASYTGELFF.

V gene TRBV7-9 combines with J gene TRBJ2-7, with 10 bases lining up with TRBD2. CDR1 and CDR2 from the germline V gene are SEHNR and FQNEAQ (reference sequence). The CDR3 covers 17 residues. V lost 1 base and J lost 4; bases outside the gene matches: 10. DNA of the CDR3: TGTGCCAGCAGCTTAGGAACCCTTGGACTAGCGGATTACGAGCAGTACTTC. Protein product: CASSLGTLGLADYEQYF.